The clone carrying this T cell receptor beta chain showed up just a few times. The antigen is unknown. V gave up 1 base and J gave up 1 base, with 10 bases separating them. This CDR3 is built from 15 residues. CDR1 is MDHEN, CDR2 SYDVKM, per germline. The data stem from a study of CD8 T cells in ankylosing spondylitis. General study findings and limits: Clones linked to disease were reported to show significant enrichment in matched ankylosing spondylitis synovial fluid. Disease-associated clones were CD8+ and fairly uncommon in peripheral blood.

Generation of TCR beta libraries employed quantitative 5'-RACE incorporating molecular barcodes. One entry per CDR3 protein results from TCRdb running MiXCR on the 5' RACE reads. The sample contains roughly 280,000 distinct CDR3 sequences, over 15% of which appear only once. The sequenced sample was blood, either unsorted or a sorted T cell fraction (not recorded which). The chain uses TRBV28 and TRBJ1-1, with no clear D. The clonotype originates from a male donor with ankylosing spondylitis or in good health (not recorded which). The CDR3 sequence: CASSLLTIRNTEAFF. CDR3 DNA sequence: TGTGCCAGCAGTTTATTGACAATCCGGAACACTGAAGCTTTCTTT.